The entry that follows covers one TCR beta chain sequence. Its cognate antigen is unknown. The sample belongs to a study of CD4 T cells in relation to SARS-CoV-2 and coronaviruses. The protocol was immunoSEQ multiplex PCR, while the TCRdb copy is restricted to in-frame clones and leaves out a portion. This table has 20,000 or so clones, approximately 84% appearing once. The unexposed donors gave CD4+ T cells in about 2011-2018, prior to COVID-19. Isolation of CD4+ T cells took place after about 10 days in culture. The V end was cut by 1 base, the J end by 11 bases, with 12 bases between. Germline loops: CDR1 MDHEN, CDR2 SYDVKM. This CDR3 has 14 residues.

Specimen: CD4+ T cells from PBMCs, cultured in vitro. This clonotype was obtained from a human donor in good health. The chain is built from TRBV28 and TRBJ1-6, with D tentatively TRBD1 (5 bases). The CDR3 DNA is TGTGCCAGCAGTTTATCCTCATTAGGGGCACCCCTCCACTTT. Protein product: CASSLSSLGAPLHF.